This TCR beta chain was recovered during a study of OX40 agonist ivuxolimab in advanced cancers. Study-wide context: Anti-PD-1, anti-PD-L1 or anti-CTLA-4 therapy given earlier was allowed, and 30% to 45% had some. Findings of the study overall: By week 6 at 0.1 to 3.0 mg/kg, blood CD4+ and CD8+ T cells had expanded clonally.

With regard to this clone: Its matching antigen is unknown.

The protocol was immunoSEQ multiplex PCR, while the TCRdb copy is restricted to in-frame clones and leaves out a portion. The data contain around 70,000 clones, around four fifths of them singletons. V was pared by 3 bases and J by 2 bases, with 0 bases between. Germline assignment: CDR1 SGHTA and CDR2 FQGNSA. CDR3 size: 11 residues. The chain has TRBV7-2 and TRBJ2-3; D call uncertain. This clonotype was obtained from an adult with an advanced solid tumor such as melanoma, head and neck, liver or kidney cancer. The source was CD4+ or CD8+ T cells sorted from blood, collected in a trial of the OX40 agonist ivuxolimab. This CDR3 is CASSFTDTQYF. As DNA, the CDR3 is TGTGCCAGCAGCTTCACAGATACGCAGTATTTT.